Sequencing of this TCR beta chain was carried out in a study of shared clonotypes between healthy human individuals. The CDR3 is made up of 16 amino acids. Germline values: CDR1 SGHTA, CDR2 FQGNSA. The junction had 7 bases not matched to a gene; V was cut back by 3 bases and J by 6 bases. Turning to this clone: Its antigen remains unidentified.

The table came from immunoSEQ multiplex PCR; TCRdb's copy has only in-frame clones and leaves some out. Of hundreds of thousands of clones listed, about 97% were seen once; the top ten hold about 0.057%. Overall study findings and caveats: Roughly 5% of naive CD4 clonotypes were shared across a few donors.

The J gene is TRBJ2-2, the V gene TRBV7-2, with 10 bases that match TRBD2. Sequencing was carried out using naive CD4+ T cells sorted from blood. The subset was: CD45RA+ positively selected. The TCR originated in a woman aged 25 to 39 in good health. CDR3 amino acids: CASSFQLAGGSGELFF. CDR3 nucleotide sequence: TGTGCCAGCAGCTTCCAATTAGCGGGAGGCTCCGGGGAGCTGTTTTTT.